This T cell receptor beta chain was captured by sequencing in a study of Ad26.COV2.S vaccination and SARS-CoV-2 variants (dated by TCRdb to the early 2020s). Concerning the study at large: Donors in the vaccine arm were drawn from COV1001, a phase I-IIa trial of Ad26.COV2.S in healthy adults that was multicentre, randomized, double-blind and placebo-controlled. Dosing of Ad26.COV2.S was intramuscular, at either 5x10^10 or 1x10^11 viral particles, delivered as one shot or as two shots spaced 56 days apart. The TCR-sequenced set comprised about 32 samples: about 19 Ad26.COV2.S vaccine recipients, 5 placebo recipients and 8 SARS-CoV-2 convalescent individuals. The specificity and breadth of SARS-CoV-2-reactive T cell receptors after Ad26.COV2.S vaccination were assessed by TCRbeta repertoire sequencing. Throughout the experiments and outcome assessment, investigators stayed blinded to trial group allocation. Participants in the trial were split at random into five groups of five each, receiving low-dose or high-dose Ad26.COV2.S once or twice, or else placebo on both occasions. What the study reported, not specific to this receptor: The authors noted that the TCR breadth and depth analyses may have underestimated total T cell responses. Vaccine and placebo recipients had comparable non-spike TCR breadth, which fits with the vaccine containing only spike. Comparing responses between vaccine doses or regimens was not something the study was powered to do. After vaccination, substantial breadth of spike-specific CD8+ and CD4+ T cell responses was reported. Ad26.COV2.S recipients had higher spike-specific TCR breadth than placebo recipients (P = 0.0014).

The immunoSEQ Assay was the method used to sequence TCRbeta CDR3 regions. After extraction, genomic DNA underwent amplification by bias-controlled multiplex PCR, followed by high-throughput sequencing. In the original analysis: To quantify the absolute abundance of every unique TCRbeta CDR3 region, sequences were collapsed and filtered. Usable DNA was measured by amplifying reference genes present in all nucleated cells, and TCRbeta template counts were normalized to that usable DNA to estimate T cell fraction. Repertoire TCRs were annotated as SARS-CoV-2-specific by exact matching of V gene, CDR3 amino acid sequence and J gene to a known reactive TCR set. The reference SARS-CoV-2 TCR set came from MIRA and was filtered for enrichment in COVID-19-positive ImmuneCODE repertoires, removing public or cross-reactive TCRs. Using the MIRA antigens, annotated TCRs were further analysed by specific ORF or by position within an ORF. Breadth was defined as annotated unique rearrangements over total unique productive rearrangements; depth was the summed frequency of those rearrangements. Two-sided Wilcoxon rank-sum tests were applied when comparing TCR breadth between groups. Here the immuneACCESS table is served through TCRdb, limited to in-frame sequences with V and J called. Missing clones are a known gap in these copies; in checked studies unresolved V genes cover under half, and the rest lacks a known reason. Clone size and the V and J calls come from that table; the DNA yielded D and trimming. In all, the sample holds about 350,000 clones, and 75% to 90% of those were seen once. The ten largest clones represent approximately 12% of the sample.

The treatment or condition label, as the study defines it: about 20 received Ad26.COV2.S at low or high dose, single or two shots; five or six received placebo; per-sample allocation not given. Repertoires of vaccine and placebo recipients were sequenced from samples taken on day 63 after the first injection. In Cohort 1b, 25 to 30 adults aged 18-55 years were enrolled at a single site in Boston, USA, between 29 July and 7 August 2020. As a vaccine, Ad26.COV2.S was a replication-incompetent adenovirus type 26 vector that expressed a prefusion-stabilized SARS-CoV-2 spike protein derived from the original Wuhan strain. In the case of this clone: The antigen this receptor binds is unknown. The input lacks base qualities; no much larger clone sits a single base away.

This receptor was identified in a person between 18 and 65 years old who received the Ad26.COV2.S COVID-19 vaccine or a placebo. Material: peripheral blood, obtained in a trial of Ad26.COV2.S vaccine versus placebo.

The DNA reads TGTGCCACCAGTTGGGAAGGGGGGGAGACCCAGTACTTC. Its protein reads: CATSWEGGETQYF. Rearrangement joined TRBV24-1 to TRBJ2-5; the D gene is possibly TRBD1 or TRBD2, each agreeing over 6 bases. From its cysteine to its phenylalanine, the CDR3 spans 13 amino acids. The CDR3 DNA has 39 bases and is translated from base 1. From a lookup of the germline V gene, CDR1 and CDR2 are KGHDR and SFDVKD. V is pared back by 6 bases and J by 5 bases, with 12 bases lying between the germline termini.